This TCR beta chain stems from a study of blood T cell repertoires in COVID-19. Study as a whole: Material from acute and convalescent COVID-19 was sourced from the United States, Italy and Spain.

Clones were read by immunoSEQ multiplex PCR, and TCRdb kept only the in-frame ones, dropping some. Of some 44,000 clones listed, about 90% were seen once; the top ten hold about a tenth. The sequencing sample was made of peripheral blood. The TCR was taken from a man between 50 and 59 years old with active COVID-19.

For the CDR3, the DNA is TGTGCCTGCTCCCGGGACTCGCCTCACGAGCAGTACTTC. Protein: CACSRDSPHEQYF. This sequence joins TRBV6-5 and TRBJ2-7; possible D gene TRBD2, 6 bases. The CDR3 covers 13 residues. Germline values: CDR1 MNHEY, CDR2 SVGAGI. The ends were cut back, 11 bases at V and 5 bases at J, with 19 bases in the middle.